The rows below give T cell receptor beta chains drawn from one sample of a study of T-cell memory formation after mild COVID-19. One entry per CDR3 protein, called by TCRdb with MiXCR from the 5' RACE reads. The table has 300,000 to 400,000 distinct CDR3 sequences, over 25% seen once; the top ten hold less than 15%. Material for sequencing was PBMCs or a T cell subset sorted from them (not recorded which). Receptor source: an adult woman who had mild COVID-19 (a few samples of this study predate the infection). Cell type and time point are not known. CDR3s include the opening cysteine and the closing phenylalanine or tryptophan. D genes are given only for firm matches. The size of a clone is reported for some rows only, either as once, few or many, or as a class for expanded clones.

J	V	size	D	CDR3	DNA
TRBJ1-1	TRBV24-1	NA	NA	CATSAGQEAFF	TGTGCCACCAGTGCGGGCCAGGAAGCTTTCTTT
TRBJ2-2	TRBV7-6	few	NA	CASSPDPNTGELFF	TGTGCCAGCAGCCCGGACCCGAACACCGGGGAGCTGTTTTTT
TRBJ2-7	TRBV11-2	NA	NA	CASSFGTSTYEQYF	TGTGCCAGCAGCTTCGGGACGTCTACCTACGAGCAGTACTTC
TRBJ1-5	TRBV18	few	NA	CASSPQGTMQPQHF	TGTGCCAGCTCACCACAGGGTACGATGCAGCCCCAGCATTTT
TRBJ2-7	TRBV7-6	few	TRBD1	CASSLGKTVGQDTYEQYF	TGTGCCAGCAGCTTAGGAAAAACGGTGGGACAGGACACCTACGAGCAGTACTTC
TRBJ1-2	TRBV4-1	NA	NA	CASSPLGGREYGYTF	TGCGCCAGCAGTCCACTAGGAGGCCGGGAGTATGGCTACACCTTC
TRBJ2-3	TRBV7-2	NA	NA	CASSFGGGGDTQYF	TGTGCCAGCAGCTTCGGGGGCGGTGGAGATACGCAGTATTTT
TRBJ2-2	TRBV3-1	NA	TRBD2	CASSPLGGREELFF	TGTGCCAGCAGCCCCTTGGGGGGGAGAGAGGAGCTGTTTTTT
TRBJ2-2	TRBV5-1	few	NA	CASSLVSGTGELFF	TGCGCCAGCAGCTTGGTTAGCGGAACCGGGGAGCTGTTTTTT
TRBJ2-1	TRBV29-1	NA	TRBD2	CSVAGREAYNEQFF	TGCAGCGTTGCTGGGAGGGAGGCGTACAATGAGCAGTTCTTC
TRBJ2-5	TRBV14	NA	TRBD1	CASSRDRVLMETQYF	TGTGCCAGCAGCCGGGACAGGGTCCTCATGGAGACCCAGTACTTC
TRBJ2-1	TRBV12-3/TRBV12-4	few	TRBD2	CASSPGTSGRAKSEQFF	TGTGCCAGCAGTCCCGGGACTAGCGGGAGGGCCAAGAGTGAGCAGTTCTTC
TRBJ2-7	TRBV5-4	NA	TRBD2	CASSKIGAGEVDEQYF	TGTGCCAGCAGCAAAATTGGGGCGGGGGAGGTCGACGAGCAGTACTTC
TRBJ2-1	TRBV5-1	NA	TRBD2	CASSQTTSGVINEQFF	TGCGCCAGCAGCCAAACGACTAGCGGGGTTATCAATGAGCAGTTCTTC
TRBJ1-2	TRBV5-6	NA	NA	CASSFRGSNYGYTF	TGTGCCAGCAGCTTCAGGGGCTCGAACTATGGCTACACCTTC
TRBJ1-1	TRBV2	once	NA	CASRHLNTEAFF	TGTGCCAGCAGACACCTGAACACTGAAGCTTTCTTT
TRBJ1-2	TRBV7-2	few	NA	CASSLGQYYGYTF	TGTGCCAGCAGCTTAGGACAGTACTATGGCTACACCTTC
TRBJ2-2	TRBV15	NA	NA	CATSPPRGRDTGELFF	TGTGCCACCAGCCCCCCCAGGGGGAGGGACACCGGGGAGCTGTTTTTT
TRBJ1-2	TRBV3-1	NA	NA	CASSQPVRGTHAHGYTF	TGTGCCAGCAGCCAGCCTGTACGAGGGACCCACGCCCATGGCTACACCTTC
TRBJ1-1	TRBV24-1	few	NA	CATSGGPQGKAFF	TGTGCCACCAGTGGGGGCCCACAGGGTAAAGCTTTCTTT
TRBJ2-1	TRBV5-1	NA	NA	CASSLAARTSYNEQFF	TGCGCCAGCAGCTTGGCAGCGAGGACCTCCTACAATGAGCAGTTCTTC
TRBJ2-5	TRBV12-3/TRBV12-4	NA	NA	CASNGPGETQYF	TGTGCCAGCAATGGGCCGGGGGAGACCCAGTACTTC
TRBJ2-7	TRBV4-3	NA	NA	CASSQDLGQGGYEQYF	TGCGCCAGCAGCCAAGATCTAGGACAAGGAGGGTACGAGCAGTACTTC
TRBJ2-3	TRBV5-4	NA	NA	CASSFGPSEEYF	TGTGCCAGCAGCTTTGGACCTTCGGAGGAGTATTTT
TRBJ2-7	TRBV20-1	once	TRBD1	CSARDLGQGVEQYF	TGCAGTGCTAGAGATCTGGGACAGGGCGTCGAGCAGTACTTC
TRBJ2-1	TRBV4-1	NA	TRBD2	CASSQDPLLAGGPDEQFF	TGCGCCAGCAGCCAAGACCCCCTCCTAGCGGGAGGGCCGGATGAGCAGTTCTTC
TRBJ1-5	TRBV3-1	NA	NA	CASSQRGPSNQPQHF	TGTGCCAGCAGCCAACGGGGGCCTAGCAATCAGCCCCAGCATTTT
TRBJ1-3	TRBV27	few	NA	CASSPQVGAGNTIYF	TGTGCCAGCAGTCCCCAGGTGGGGGCTGGAAACACCATATATTTT
TRBJ2-5	TRBV6-2/TRBV6-3	many	TRBD1	CASSGTAETQYF	TGTGCCAGCAGTGGGACAGCCGAGACCCAGTACTTC
TRBJ1-2	TRBV7-9	NA	NA	CASSPVQGNKNGYTF	TGTGCCAGCAGCCCTGTCCAGGGTAATAAAAATGGCTACACCTTC
TRBJ2-5	TRBV20-1	NA	NA	CSARLASQYF	TGCAGTGCTAGACTAGCGTCCCAGTACTTC
TRBJ2-2	TRBV6-5	NA	TRBD2	CASRPGGTGELFF	TGTGCCAGCCGCCCGGGAGGGACCGGGGAGCTGTTTTTT
TRBJ2-1	TRBV6-5	few	NA	CASSYADPSGGTYNEQFF	TGTGCCAGCAGTTACGCTGACCCCAGTGGGGGGACCTACAATGAGCAGTTCTTC
TRBJ1-1	TRBV21-1	NA	NA	CASSKEELDRANTEAFF	TGTGCCAGCAGCAAAGAGGAGTTGGACAGAGCGAACACTGAAGCTTTCTTT
TRBJ1-5	TRBV6-1	few	TRBD1	CASRVGGQGGQPQHF	TGTGCCAGCAGGGTCGGGGGACAGGGAGGACAGCCCCAGCATTTT
TRBJ2-7	TRBV7-9	many	NA	CASSLEGTYEQYF	TGTGCCAGCAGCTTAGAAGGGACCTACGAGCAGTACTTC
TRBJ2-7	TRBV25-1	NA	TRBD2	CASSEWVGGVYEQYF	TGTGCCAGCAGTGAATGGGTCGGGGGGGTCTACGAGCAGTACTTC
TRBJ2-1	TRBV3-1	few	NA	CASSSTTSPQFF	TGTGCCAGCAGCTCGACGACCTCCCCGCAGTTCTTC
TRBJ1-1	TRBV20-1	NA	NA	CSARSRMNTEAFF	TGCAGTGCTAGGTCGCGTATGAACACTGAAGCTTTCTTT
TRBJ2-7	TRBV7-9	few	NA	CASSKFETENYEQYF	TGTGCCAGCAGCAAATTCGAGACGGAGAACTACGAGCAGTACTTC
TRBJ1-2	TRBV6-6	NA	TRBD1	CASINTGGGIYGYTF	TGTGCCAGCATTAATACAGGGGGGGGAATCTATGGCTACACCTTC
TRBJ2-2	TRBV2	NA	TRBD2	CASSEPRLAGGGTGELFF	TGTGCCAGCAGTGAACCCAGGCTAGCGGGAGGGGGAACCGGGGAGCTGTTTTTT
TRBJ1-1	TRBV24-1	NA	NA	CATRLQGNTEAFF	TGTGCCACCAGACTACAGGGGAACACTGAAGCTTTCTTT
TRBJ2-7	TRBV20-1	NA	TRBD2	CSARPLAGASYEQYF	TGCAGTGCTAGACCACTAGCGGGCGCCTCCTACGAGCAGTACTTC
TRBJ2-1	TRBV6-5	NA	NA	CASSYSGAHNEQFF	TGTGCCAGCAGTTACTCAGGGGCCCACAATGAGCAGTTCTTC